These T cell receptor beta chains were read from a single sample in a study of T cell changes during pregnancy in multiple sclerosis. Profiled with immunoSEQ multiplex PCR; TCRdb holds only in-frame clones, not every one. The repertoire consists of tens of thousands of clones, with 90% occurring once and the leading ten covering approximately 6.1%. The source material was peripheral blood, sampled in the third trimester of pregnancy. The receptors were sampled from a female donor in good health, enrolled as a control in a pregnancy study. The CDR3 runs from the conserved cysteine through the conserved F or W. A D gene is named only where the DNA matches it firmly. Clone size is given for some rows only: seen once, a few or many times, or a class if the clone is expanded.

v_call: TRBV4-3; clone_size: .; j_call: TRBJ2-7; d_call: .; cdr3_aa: CASSQEARQRAYEQYF; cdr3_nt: TGCGCCAGCAGCCAAGAAGCGCGGCAGAGAGCCTACGAGCAGTACTTC
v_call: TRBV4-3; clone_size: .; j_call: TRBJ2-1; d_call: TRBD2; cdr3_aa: CASSQEGRLSGGNEQFF; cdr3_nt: TGCGCCAGCAGCCAAGAAGGGCGCCTTAGCGGGGGGAATGAGCAGTTCTTC
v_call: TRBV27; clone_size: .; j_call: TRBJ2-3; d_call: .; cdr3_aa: CASTLRYGGPDTQYF; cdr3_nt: TGTGCCAGCACCCTTCGGTACGGGGGACCAGATACGCAGTATTTT
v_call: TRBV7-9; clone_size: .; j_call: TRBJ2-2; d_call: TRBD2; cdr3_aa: CASSSGNSGSLADTGELFF; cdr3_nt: TGTGCCAGCAGCTCCGGGAATAGCGGGAGCCTGGCCGACACCGGGGAGCTGTTTTTT
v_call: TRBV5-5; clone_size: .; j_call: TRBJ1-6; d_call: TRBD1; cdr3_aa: CASSLQGQPNSPLHF; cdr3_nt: TGTGCCAGCAGCCTCCAGGGACAGCCAAATTCACCCCTCCACTTT
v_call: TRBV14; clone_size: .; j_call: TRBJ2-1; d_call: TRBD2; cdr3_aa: CASSQVIFAGDVDEQFF; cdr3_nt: TGTGCCAGCAGCCAAGTAATTTTCGCGGGAGACGTTGATGAGCAGTTCTTC
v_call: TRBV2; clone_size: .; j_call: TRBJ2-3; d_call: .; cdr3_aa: CASSEEPSGTDTQYF; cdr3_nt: TGTGCCAGCAGTGAAGAGCCTAGCGGCACAGATACGCAGTATTTT
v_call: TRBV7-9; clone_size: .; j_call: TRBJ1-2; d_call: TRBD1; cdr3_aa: CASSLVGQGGGYTF; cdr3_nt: TGTGCCAGCAGCTTAGTAGGACAGGGCGGAGGCTACACCTTC
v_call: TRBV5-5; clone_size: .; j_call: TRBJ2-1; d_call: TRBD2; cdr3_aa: CASSAGLVIEQFF; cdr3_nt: TGTGCCAGCAGCGCCGGACTAGTCATCGAGCAGTTCTTC
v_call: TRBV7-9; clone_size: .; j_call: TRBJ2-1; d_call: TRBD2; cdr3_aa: CASSPPGLAGVVEQFF; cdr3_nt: TGTGCCAGCAGCCCCCCCGGACTAGCGGGAGTAGTGGAGCAGTTCTTC
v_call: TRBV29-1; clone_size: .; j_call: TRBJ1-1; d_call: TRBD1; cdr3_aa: CSVKAVQGDSPGEAFF; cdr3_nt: TGCAGCGTCAAAGCGGTACAGGGGGATTCCCCTGGTGAAGCTTTCTTT
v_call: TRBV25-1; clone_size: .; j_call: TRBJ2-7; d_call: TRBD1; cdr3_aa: CASSARDRLSYEQYF; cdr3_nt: TGTGCCAGCAGTGCTAGGGACAGATTATCCTACGAGCAGTACTTC
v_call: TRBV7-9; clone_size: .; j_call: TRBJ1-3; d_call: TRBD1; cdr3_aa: CASRTGTGNTIYF; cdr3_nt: TGTGCCAGCAGGACAGGGACCGGAAACACCATATATTTT
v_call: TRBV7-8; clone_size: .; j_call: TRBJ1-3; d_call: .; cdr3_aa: CASRQGEGNTIYF; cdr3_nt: TGTGCCAGCAGACAAGGGGAGGGGAACACCATATATTTT
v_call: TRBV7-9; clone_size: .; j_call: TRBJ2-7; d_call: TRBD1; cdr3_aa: CASSLTGGGLDEQYF; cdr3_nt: TGTGCCAGCAGCCTGACAGGGGGAGGCTTGGACGAGCAGTACTTC
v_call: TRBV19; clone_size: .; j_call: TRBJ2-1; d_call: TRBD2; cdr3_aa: CASSPGLAASSYNEQFF; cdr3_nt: TGTGCCAGTAGTCCGGGACTAGCGGCGAGCTCCTACAATGAGCAGTTCTTC
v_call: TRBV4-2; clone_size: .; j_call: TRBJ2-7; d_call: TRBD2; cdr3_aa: CASSQGSGSRYEQYF; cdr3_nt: TGTGCCAGCAGCCAAGGGAGCGGGAGCAGGTACGAGCAGTACTTC
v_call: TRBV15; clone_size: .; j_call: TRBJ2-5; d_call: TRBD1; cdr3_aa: CATSREGQDQETQYF; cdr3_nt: TGTGCCACCAGCAGAGAGGGACAGGACCAAGAGACCCAGTACTTC
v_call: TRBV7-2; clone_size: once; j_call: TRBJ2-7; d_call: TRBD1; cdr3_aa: CASRPTGTGAYEQYF; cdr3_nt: TGTGCCAGCAGACCGACCGGGACAGGGGCCTACGAGCAGTACTTC
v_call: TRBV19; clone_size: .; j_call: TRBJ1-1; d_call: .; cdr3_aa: CASSIYSGMNTEAFF; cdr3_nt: TGTGCCAGTAGTATATACAGCGGCATGAACACTGAAGCTTTCTTT
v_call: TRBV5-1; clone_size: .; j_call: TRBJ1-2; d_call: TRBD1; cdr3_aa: CASSPGTGGGPPYGYTF; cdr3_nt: TGCGCCAGCAGCCCCGGGACAGGAGGGGGCCCGCCCTATGGCTACACCTTC
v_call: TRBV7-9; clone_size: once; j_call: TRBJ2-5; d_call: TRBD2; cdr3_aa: CATVAGQETQYF; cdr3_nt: TGTGCCACTGTAGCGGGGCAAGAGACCCAGTACTTC
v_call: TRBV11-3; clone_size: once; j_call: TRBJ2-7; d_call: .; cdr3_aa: CASSLHGPGSYEQYF; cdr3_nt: TGTGCCAGCAGCCTTCACGGACCGGGATCCTACGAGCAGTACTTC
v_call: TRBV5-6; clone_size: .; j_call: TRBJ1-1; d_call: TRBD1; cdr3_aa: CASSPPGGAGWNTEAFF; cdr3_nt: TGTGCCAGCAGCCCCCCAGGGGGTGCAGGGTGGAACACTGAAGCTTTCTTT
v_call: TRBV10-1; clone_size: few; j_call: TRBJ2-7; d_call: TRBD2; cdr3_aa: CATRKGLAGDEQYF; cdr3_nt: TGCGCCACCCGTAAGGGACTAGCGGGAGACGAGCAGTACTTC
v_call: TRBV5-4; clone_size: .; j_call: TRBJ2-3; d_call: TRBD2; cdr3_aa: CASSPASGNTDTQYF; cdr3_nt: TGTGCCAGCAGTCCTGCTAGCGGCAACACAGATACGCAGTATTTT
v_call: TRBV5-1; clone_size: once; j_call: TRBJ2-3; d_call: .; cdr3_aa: CASGLGSSTDTQYF; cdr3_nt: TGCGCCAGCGGCCTTGGGAGTTCCACAGATACGCAGTATTTT
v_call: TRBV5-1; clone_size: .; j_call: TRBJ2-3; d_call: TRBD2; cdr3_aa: CASSLSGGTDTQYF; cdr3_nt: TGCGCCAGCAGCCTTAGCGGGGGTACAGATACGCAGTATTTT
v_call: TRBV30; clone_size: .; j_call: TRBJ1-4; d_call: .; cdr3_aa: CAWELRDGQNEKLFF; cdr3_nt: TGTGCCTGGGAGCTTCGGGACGGACAGAATGAAAAACTGTTTTTT
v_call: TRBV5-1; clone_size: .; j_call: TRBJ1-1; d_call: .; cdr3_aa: CASSLGGNTEAFF; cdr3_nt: TGCGCCAGCAGCCTCGGAGGGAACACTGAAGCTTTCTTT
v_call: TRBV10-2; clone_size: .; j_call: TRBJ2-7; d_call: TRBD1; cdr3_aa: CATLQGAGSTYEQYF; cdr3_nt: TGCGCCACCTTACAGGGGGCGGGATCCACCTACGAGCAGTACTTC
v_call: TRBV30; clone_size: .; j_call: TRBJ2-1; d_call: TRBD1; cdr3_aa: CAWNPGQGAVMNEQFF; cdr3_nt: TGTGCCTGGAACCCCGGACAGGGGGCAGTCATGAATGAGCAGTTCTTC
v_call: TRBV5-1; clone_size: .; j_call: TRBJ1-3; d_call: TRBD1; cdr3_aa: CASSSQTGAGNTIYF; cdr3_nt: TGCGCCAGCAGTTCCCAGACAGGGGCCGGAAACACCATATATTTT
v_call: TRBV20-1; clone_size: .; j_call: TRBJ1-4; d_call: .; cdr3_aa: CSARGQEKLFF; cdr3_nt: TGCAGTGCTAGAGGACAGGAAAAACTGTTTTTT
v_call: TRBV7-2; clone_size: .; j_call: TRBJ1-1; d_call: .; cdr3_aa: CASSLRVSGEAFF; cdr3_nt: TGTGCCAGCAGCTTGAGGGTTAGTGGTGAAGCTTTCTTT
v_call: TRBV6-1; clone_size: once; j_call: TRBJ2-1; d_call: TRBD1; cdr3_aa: CASSEAVGTGFNEQFF; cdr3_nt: TGTGCCAGCAGTGAAGCCGTCGGGACAGGGTTCAATGAGCAGTTCTTC
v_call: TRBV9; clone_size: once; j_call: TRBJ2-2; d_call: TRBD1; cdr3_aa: CASSVEGAQRELFF; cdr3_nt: TGTGCCAGCAGCGTAGAGGGGGCCCAACGGGAGCTGTTTTTT
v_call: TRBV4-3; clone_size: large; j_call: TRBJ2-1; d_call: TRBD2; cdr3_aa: CASSLGLADNEQFF; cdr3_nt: TGCGCCAGCAGCCTGGGACTAGCAGACAATGAGCAGTTCTTC
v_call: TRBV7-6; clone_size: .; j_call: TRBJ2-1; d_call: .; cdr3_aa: CASSGGAVNEQFF; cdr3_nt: TGTGCCAGCAGCGGGGGGGCGGTAAATGAGCAGTTCTTC
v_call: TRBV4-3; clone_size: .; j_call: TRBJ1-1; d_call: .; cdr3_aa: CASSQGGPGAFF; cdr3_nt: TGCGCCAGCAGCCAGGGGGGGCCGGGGGCTTTCTTT
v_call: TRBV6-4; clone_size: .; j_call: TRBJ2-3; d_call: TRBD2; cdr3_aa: CASSKRESTDTQYF; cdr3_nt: TGTGCCAGCAGTAAGCGGGAGAGCACAGATACGCAGTATTTT
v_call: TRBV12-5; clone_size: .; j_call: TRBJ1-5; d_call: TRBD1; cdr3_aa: CASAILHRGQPQHF; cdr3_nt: TGTGCTAGTGCCATACTTCACAGGGGCCAGCCCCAGCATTTT
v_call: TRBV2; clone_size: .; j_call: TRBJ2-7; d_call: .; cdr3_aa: CAATRSPYEQYF; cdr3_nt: TGTGCCGCTACTAGATCCCCCTACGAGCAGTACTTC
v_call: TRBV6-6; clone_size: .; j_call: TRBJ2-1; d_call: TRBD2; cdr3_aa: CASKGSGGVNEQFF; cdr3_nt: TGTGCCAGCAAGGGTAGCGGGGGGGTAAATGAGCAGTTCTTC
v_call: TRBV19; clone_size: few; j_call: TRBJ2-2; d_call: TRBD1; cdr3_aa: CASSIFLGQGPSTGELFF; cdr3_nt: TGTGCCAGTAGTATTTTCCTGGGACAGGGCCCCAGCACCGGGGAGCTGTTTTTT
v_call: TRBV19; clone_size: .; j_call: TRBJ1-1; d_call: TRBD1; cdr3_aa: CASRAGGQLNTEAFF; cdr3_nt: TGTGCCAGTAGGGCAGGGGGACAGCTGAACACTGAAGCTTTCTTT
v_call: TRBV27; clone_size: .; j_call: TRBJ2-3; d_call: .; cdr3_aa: CASSLASARSTDTQYF; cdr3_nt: TGTGCCAGCAGTTTAGCCAGCGCGCGGAGCACAGATACGCAGTATTTT
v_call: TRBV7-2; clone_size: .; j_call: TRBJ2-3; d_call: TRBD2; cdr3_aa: CASSVQSSGGATTQYF; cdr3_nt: TGTGCCAGCAGCGTCCAAAGCAGCGGGGGGGCCACTACGCAGTATTTT
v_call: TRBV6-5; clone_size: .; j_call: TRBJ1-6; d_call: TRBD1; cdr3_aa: CASSYTGAHSPLHF; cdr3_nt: TGTGCCAGCAGTTACACAGGGGCTCATTCACCCCTCCACTTT
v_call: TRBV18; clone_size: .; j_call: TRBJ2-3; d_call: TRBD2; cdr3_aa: CASSPSGRVGDTQYF; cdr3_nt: TGTGCCAGCTCACCATCGGGGAGGGTTGGAGATACGCAGTATTTT
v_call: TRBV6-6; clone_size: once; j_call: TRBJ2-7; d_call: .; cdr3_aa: CASSSSTGSYEQYF; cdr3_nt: TGTGCCAGCAGTTCCTCGACAGGATCCTACGAGCAGTACTTC
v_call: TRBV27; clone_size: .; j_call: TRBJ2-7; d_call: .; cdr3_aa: CASRPTQGLGYEQYF; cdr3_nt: TGTGCCAGCAGACCGACCCAGGGGTTAGGCTACGAGCAGTACTTC
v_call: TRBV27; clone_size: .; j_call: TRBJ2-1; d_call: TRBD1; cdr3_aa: CASSLGQGAGEQFF; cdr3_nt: TGTGCCAGCAGTTTAGGACAGGGGGCCGGGGAGCAGTTCTTC
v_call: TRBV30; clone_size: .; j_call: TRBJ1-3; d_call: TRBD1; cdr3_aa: CAWSGDRVSSGNTIYF; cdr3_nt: TGTGCCTGGAGTGGGGACAGGGTCTCCTCTGGAAACACCATATATTTT